One and the same sample provided the 13 T cell receptor beta chains below, sequenced in a study of shared clonotypes between healthy human individuals. Generated by immunoSEQ multiplex PCR, the TCRdb table keeps only in-frame clones and is missing some. The repertoire holds about a million clones, with under 80% as singletons. Sequenced sample: memory CD4+ T cells sorted from blood. Subset defined: CD45RA-negative fraction. These receptors were obtained from a young man in good health.

This clone appeared a few times. This sample includes further DNA sequences coding for the same CDR3. The V call is TRBV6-6, the J call TRBJ2-7; D possibly corresponds to TRBD1 (5 bases). CDR1 is MNHNY and CDR2 is SVGAGI in the germline V gene (reference sequence). The CDR3 spans 12 residues. Trimming pared 7 bases from V and 7 bases from J, leaving 14 bases between. CDR3 sequence (DNA): TGTGCCAGCAACCAGGGAACGGGTGAGCAGTACTTC. The encoded protein is CASNQGTGEQYF.

The CDR3 sequence: CASVPGWGATGSYEQYF. DNA for the CDR3: TGTGCCAGCGTCCCAGGGTGGGGCGCCACTGGCTCCTACGAGCAGTACTTC. The chain carries TRBV7-9 and TRBJ2-7; D possibly corresponds to TRBD1 (5 bases). Germline loops: CDR1 SEHNR, CDR2 FQNEAQ (reference sequence). The length of the CDR3 is 17 residues. The germline V and J ends were trimmed by 8 bases and 0 bases, with 23 bases remaining between them.

The sample holds a few counts of this clone. The gene calls are TRBV7-3 and TRBJ2-1; 8 bases align to TRBD1. The CDR3 totals 14 residues. Germline lookup yields CDR1 SGHTA and CDR2 FQGTGA. After removal of 5 bases from V and 7 bases from J, the junction contained 7 bases not matched to a gene. Here the CDR3 DNA reads TGTGCCAGCAGCCCCCAGCAGGGGGCGAATGAGCAGTTCTTC. Translating it yields CASSPQQGANEQFF.

The rearrangement uses TRBV7-8 and TRBJ2-7, with D perhaps matching TRBD2 (5 bases). CDR3 length: 14 residues. Germline V gene lookup returns CDR1 SGHVS and CDR2 FQNEAQ. Trimming left V 5 bases short and J 2 bases short, with 13 bases between. The CDR3 region has the DNA TGTGCCAGCAGCAAACAAAAGGGAGCCTACGAGCAGTACTTC. It codes for CASSKQKGAYEQYF.

The chain recombines TRBV7-2 with TRBJ2-1; D may be TRBD2 (5 bases). Germline values: CDR1 SGHTA, CDR2 FQGNSA. The CDR3 sequence is 14 residues long. V was cut by 4 bases and J by 9 bases, with 16 bases left in between. CDR3 protein: CASSWSPSSGEQFF. Written as DNA, the CDR3 is TGTGCCAGCAGCTGGAGCCCTAGCTCTGGTGAGCAGTTCTTC.

The gene calls are TRBV13 and TRBJ2-6; no firm D call. The V gene's germline CDR1 is PRHDT and CDR2 FYEKMQ (reference sequence). CDR3 length equals 14 residues. The V end lost 2 bases, the J end lost 4 bases, and 6 bases lay between the germline ends. CDR3 residues: CASSLKQGANVLTF. Written as DNA, the CDR3 is TGTGCCAGCAGCTTAAAACAAGGGGCCAACGTCCTGACTTTC.

This chain's CDR3 is CASSYTGAGSSQPQHF. CDR3 bases: TGTGCCAGCAGTTACACAGGGGCCGGGAGTAGTCAGCCCCAGCATTTT. The J gene is TRBJ1-5, the V gene TRBV2; 7 bases agree with TRBD1. CDR3 length equals 16 residues. V lost 5 bases to trimming and J lost 6 bases; unmatched junction nucleotides: 13. CDR1 and CDR2 (germline): SNHLY, FYNNEI. Based on the CDR3 plus reference TRBV2 and TRBJ1-5, the full variable domain is EPEVTQTPSHQVTQMGQEVILRCVPISNHLYFYWYRQILGQKVEFLVSFYNNEISEKSEIFDDQFSVERPDGSNFTLKIRSTKLEDSAMYFCASSYTGAGSSQPQHFGDGTRLSIL.

This clone was counted between two and nine times. This rearrangement joins TRBV29-1 to TRBJ1-1, with a possible D match to TRBD1 (5 bases). CDR1 and CDR2 (germline): SQVTM, ANQGSEA. There are 12 residues in the CDR3. V was trimmed by 6 bases and J by 4 bases, leaving 12 bases between them. CDR3: CSVYQGITEAFF. CDR3 sequence (DNA): TGCAGCGTATACCAGGGAATCACTGAAGCTTTCTTT.

This chain links TRBV9 with TRBJ2-2; D unresolved. CDR1 is SGDLS and CDR2 is YYNGEE in the germline V gene. The CDR3 is made up of 15 amino acids. V lost 0 bases and J lost 2, with 8 bases in between. Here the CDR3 reads CASSVASGNTGELFF. The CDR3, as DNA: TGTGCCAGCAGCGTAGCTTCGGGTAACACCGGGGAGCTGTTTTTT.

The sample holds one count of this clone. The chain links TRBV5-1 to TRBJ1-3; a possible D gene is TRBD1 (5 bases). Germline V gene lookup returns CDR1 SGHRS and CDR2 YFSETQ. The V and J ends lost 2 bases and 0 bases respectively, with 15 bases between them. The CDR3 spans 17 residues. CDR3 in DNA: TGCGCCAGCAGCTTTCAGGGACGGTCTGGCTCTGGAAACACCATATATTTT. Its translation: CASSFQGRSGSGNTIYF.

This clone was counted between two and nine times. The V and J genes are TRBV6-1 and TRBJ1-5; D is undetermined. The CDR3 extends over 13 amino acids. The germline V gene encodes CDR1 MNHNS and CDR2 SASEGT. The V end was cut by 6 bases, the J end by 5 bases, with 11 bases between. The CDR3 DNA follows: TGTGCCAGCAGCCAAGGGCAGGATCAGCCCCAGCATTTT. Residues: CASSQGQDQPQHF.

The rearrangement uses TRBV29-1 and TRBJ2-3; a possible D gene is TRBD2 (6 bases). This CDR3 region has 14 residues. Trimming left V 6 bases short and J 2 bases short, with 15 bases between. The germline gives CDR1 SQVTM, CDR2 ANQGSEA. The CDR3 DNA reads TGCAGCGTCCGACGGGAGCTGCACACAGATACGCAGTATTTT. It yields the protein CSVRRELHTDTQYF.

This chain uses TRBV6-6 with TRBJ2-5, with D possibly TRBD2 on 5 matching bases. V lost 7 bases and J lost 4, with 7 bases in between. The CDR3 sequence is 11 residues long. From germline, CDR1 is MNHNY and CDR2 SVGAGI (reference sequence). CDR3 bases: TGTGCCAGCATCCGGGGAGAGACCCAGTACTTC. Amino acid sequence: CASIRGETQYF.